The 9 T cell receptor beta chains reported below all come from one sample, sequenced in a study of PD-L1 blockade in urothelial cancer (dated by TCRdb to the late 2010s). This specimen's time point label, per the study, means: peripheral blood 6 weeks after treatment start. The library was obtained by the immunoSEQ multiplex PCR assay. TCRdb took over this immuneACCESS table, retaining in-frame rearrangements with V and J assigned. Such tables are incomplete; in checked studies, under half of the missing clones stem from an unresolved V gene, and the remainder is unexplained. Within this sample are about 120,000 clones, with roughly 89% of them counted one time only. Together, the top ten hold around 1.7% of the sample. Source: PBMCs, taken around atezolizumab (anti-PD-L1) treatment. All receptors come from a man aged 55-75 years with urothelial cancer.

V is TRBV27 and J is TRBJ2-1; 14 bases are shared with TRBD2. The CDR3 extends over 15 amino acids. In germline, CDR1 is MNHEY, CDR2 SMNVEV (reference sequence). V dropped 7 bases and J dropped 9; count of bases not matched to a gene: 8. The CDR3 loop is CASTPGLAGVSEQFF. CDR3 nucleotide sequence: TGTGCCAGCACTCCGGGACTAGCGGGAGTAAGTGAGCAGTTCTTC.

The V call is TRBV5-1, the J call TRBJ2-2, with D hard to call. V lost 0 bases to trimming and J lost 1 base, with 7 bases between them. The germline gives CDR1 SGHRS, CDR2 YFSETQ. The CDR3 is 15 amino acids. The CDR3 region is CASSLVAGNTGELFF. CDR3 DNA: TGCGCCAGCAGCTTGGTCGCAGGGAACACCGGGGAGCTGTTTTTT.

The CDR3 nucleotides are TGTGCCAGTAGTATACCGGGACAGAACACCGGGGAGCTGTTTTTT. It codes for CASSIPGQNTGELFF. The rearrangement links TRBV19 to TRBJ2-2; perhaps TRBD1 as D (6 bases). The germline V and J ends were trimmed by 2 bases and 1 base, with 8 bases remaining between them. The CDR3 consists of 15 residues. The germline V gene encodes CDR1 LNHDA and CDR2 SQIVND (reference sequence).

V and J are TRBV7-2 and TRBJ2-7; D gene ambiguous. The CDR3 is 15 residues long. Germline CDR1 reads SGHTA; CDR2 reads FQGNSA. Trimming left V 3 bases short and J 6 bases short, with 18 bases between. The CDR3, as DNA: TGTGCCAGCAGCTTCGTGTCCGAAGCCCCTACCGAGCAGTACTTC. Protein product: CASSFVSEAPTEQYF.

This chain links TRBV9 with TRBJ2-1, with TRBD1 matching 8 bases. The ends lost 4 bases at V and 7 bases at J; junction bases unmatched: 10. The CDR3 sequence is 15 residues long. Looked up from germline, CDR1 is SGDLS and CDR2 is YYNGEE. CDR3 sequence: CASSKGTGQQNEQFF. The CDR3 DNA reads TGTGCCAGCAGCAAAGGGACAGGCCAACAAAATGAGCAGTTCTTC.

The chain uses TRBV6-1 and TRBJ1-1, with 10 bases aligning to TRBD1. V shed 6 bases and J 6 bases; nucleotides not matched to a gene: 7. This CDR3 spans 14 amino acids. The germline V gene encodes CDR1 MNHNS and CDR2 SASEGT. The DNA of the CDR3 is TGTGCCAGCAGATGGGACAGGGGACGAGCTGAAGCTTTCTTT. Translation gives CASRWDRGRAEAFF.

The count of this clone is one. V gene TRBV12-5 combines with J gene TRBJ2-5; TRBD1 might be the D (6 bases). CDR3 length: 14 residues. Germline lookup yields CDR1 LGHNT and CDR2 FRNRAP. V lost 5 bases and J 4 bases, leaving 14 bases between the germline ends. The CDR3 is CASGPVGGPETQYF. The DNA for the CDR3 is TGTGCTAGTGGTCCCGTTGGGGGCCCAGAGACCCAGTACTTC.

This chain joins TRBV6-5 and TRBJ2-7; 9 nucleotides agree with TRBD2. The trim removed 8 bases at V and 3 bases at J, leaving 2 bases unmatched. This CDR3 has 12 amino acids. CDR1 MNHEY and CDR2 SVGAGI come from the germline V gene. Here the CDR3 reads CASGLAHYEQYF. The CDR3 nucleotides read TGTGCCAGCGGACTAGCGCACTACGAGCAGTACTTC.

The chain recombines TRBV5-1 with TRBJ1-2, with 9 bases aligning to TRBD1. V trimming: 0 bases; J trimming: 8 bases; junction bases outside the gene matches: 5. Looked up from germline, CDR1 is SGHRS and CDR2 is YFSETQ. The CDR3 length is 14 residues. This chain's CDR3 is CASSLDRGQQGYTF. In nucleotides, the CDR3 is TGCGCCAGCAGCTTGGACAGGGGGCAACAAGGCTACACCTTC. The variable domain in full, completed from reference TRBV5-1 and TRBJ1-2, reads KAGVTQTPRYLIKTRGQQVTLSCSPISGHRSVSWYQQTPGQGLQFLFEYFSETQRNKGNFPGRFSGRQFSNSRSEMNVSTLELGDSALYLCASSLDRGQQGYTFGSGTRLTVV.